The rows below give T cell receptor beta chains drawn from one sample of a study of CD8+CD57+ T cells in acquired aplastic anemia. One entry per CDR3 protein, called by TCRdb with MiXCR from the reads. The sample yields around 210,000 distinct CDR3 sequences, less than 75% seen once. Source material: sorted CD4+, CD8+, or CD8+CD57+ T cells (not recorded which) from PBMCs. These receptor sequences come from a human donor with aplastic anemia. Each CDR3 is given with its conserved first and last residue.

V: TRBV2; J: TRBJ2-1; CDR3: CASSGRTGAEQFF
V: TRBV5-6; J: TRBJ2-7; CDR3: CASSLRTGDEQYF
V: TRBV7-9; J: TRBJ1-1; CDR3: CASSLDGRTVMNTEAFF
V: TRBV13; J: TRBJ2-7; CDR3: CASSYGGGAYEQCF
V: TRBV19; J: TRBJ2-3; CDR3: CASSKGGYVTDTQYF
V: TRBV29-1; J: TRBJ2-1; CDR3: CSVEGPTVNKQFF
V: TRBV5-1; J: TRBJ2-7; CDR3: CASSWLTNTGNEQYF
V: TRBV9; J: TRBJ1-5; CDR3: CASSVREGQPQHF
V: TRBV10-3; J: TRBJ1-3; CDR3: CAIRGDRAYSGNTIYF
V: TRBV19; J: TRBJ1-2; CDR3: CASSIAGTGNGYTF
V: TRBV7-2; J: TRBJ1-4; CDR3: CASSLVEFEKLFF
V: TRBV7-8; J: TRBJ1-3; CDR3: CASSLSQLGSGNTIYF
V: TRBV7-2; J: TRBJ2-7; CDR3: CASSLRTKTYEQYF
V: TRBV7-3; J: TRBJ2-7; CDR3: CASSALAGVSEQYF
V: TRBV20-1; J: TRBJ2-5; CDR3: CSAAGGSQETQYF
V: TRBV27; J: TRBJ1-1; CDR3: CASSFSEGLEAFF
V: TRBV5-6; J: TRBJ2-7; CDR3: CASSLGVRGWEQYF
V: TRBV7-2; J: TRBJ2-5; CDR3: CASSLLNSQYF
V: TRBV20-1; J: TRBJ1-1; CDR3: CSAIALGKLNTEAFF
V: TRBV12-3/TRBV12-4; J: TRBJ1-1; CDR3: CASSTGLANTEAFF
V: TRBV7-3; J: TRBJ2-6; CDR3: CASSLSPGANVLTF
V: TRBV24-1; J: TRBJ1-6; CDR3: CATSDPAEVTYNSPLHF
V: TRBV29-1; J: TRBJ1-1; CDR3: CSVATGGMGTEAFF
V: TRBV14; J: TRBJ2-7; CDR3: CASSQVRQAGEGYEQYF
V: TRBV7-9; J: TRBJ2-7; CDR3: CASSLSSYEQYF
V: TRBV20-1; J: TRBJ1-1; CDR3: CSARADSESFF
V: TRBV2; J: TRBJ1-2; CDR3: CASSPRRDTHGYTF
V: TRBV6-1; J: TRBJ2-7; CDR3: CASREEGTGEDDEQYF
V: TRBV2; J: TRBJ1-5; CDR3: CASSGTGGLQPQHF
V: TRBV9; J: TRBJ2-5; CDR3: CASSVGPQETQYF
V: TRBV25-1; J: TRBJ2-1; CDR3: CASSEYTGGAYNEQFF
V: TRBV7-9; J: TRBJ2-4; CDR3: CASSPPQREGLAKNIQYF
V: TRBV6-5; J: TRBJ2-1; CDR3: CASSYSVQGYNEQFF
V: TRBV19; J: TRBJ1-2; CDR3: CASYSEQLNYGYTF
V: TRBV20-1; J: TRBJ2-1; CDR3: CSAGGQGLYNEQFF
V: TRBV20-1; J: TRBJ1-1; CDR3: CSARMSVTEAFF
V: TRBV5-1; J: TRBJ1-1; CDR3: CASSLRTEAFF
V: TRBV2; J: TRBJ1-6; CDR3: CASREGLKGTTLHF
V: TRBV19; J: TRBJ1-5; CDR3: CASSNRGGPRDAQHF
V: TRBV7-9; J: TRBJ1-1; CDR3: CATQTGGDTGAFF
V: TRBV2; J: TRBJ2-7; CDR3: CASSEAGGFYYEQYF